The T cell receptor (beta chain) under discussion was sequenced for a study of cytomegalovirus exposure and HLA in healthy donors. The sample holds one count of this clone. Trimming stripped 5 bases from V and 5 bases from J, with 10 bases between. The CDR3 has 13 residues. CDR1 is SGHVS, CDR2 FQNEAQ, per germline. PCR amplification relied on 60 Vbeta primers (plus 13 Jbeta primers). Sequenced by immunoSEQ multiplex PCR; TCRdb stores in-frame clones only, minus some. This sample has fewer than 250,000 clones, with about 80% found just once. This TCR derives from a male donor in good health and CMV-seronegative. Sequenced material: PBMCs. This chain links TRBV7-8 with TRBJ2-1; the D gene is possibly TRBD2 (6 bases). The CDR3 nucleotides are TGTGCCAGCAGCCCACCGGGAGACAATGAGCAGTTCTTC. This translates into CASSPPGDNEQFF.